These 30 T cell receptor beta chains were sequenced from one sample in a study of blood T cell repertoires in COVID-19. Sequencing was performed with immunoSEQ multiplex PCR; in TCRdb, only in-frame clones are kept and a portion is missing. This sample has about 140,000 clones, with around 80% found just once. The sample consisted of PBMCs or T cells enriched from blood (not recorded which). The receptors derive from a woman between 50 and 59 years old who had recovered from COVID-19.

This clone was recorded once. The V call is TRBV20-1, the J call TRBJ2-5; TRBD1 matches 10 bases. With 3 bases clipped from V and 7 bases from J, the junction kept 8 bases outside the gene matches. Per the germline V gene, CDR1 is DFQATT and CDR2 is SNEGSKA (reference sequence). The CDR3 contains 14 residues. For the CDR3, the DNA is TGCAGTGCTAGTCTGGGACAGGGGCTAGGGACCCAGTACTTC. It codes for CSASLGQGLGTQYF.

This clone was seen only once. The CDR3 here is CASSVEVRSSGNTIYF. Here the CDR3 DNA reads TGTGCCAGCAGCGTAGAAGTCAGAAGCTCTGGAAACACCATATATTTT. The chain recombines TRBV9 with TRBJ1-3; D is uncertain. The CDR3 totals 16 residues. V was pared by 0 bases and J by 0 bases, with 10 bases between. Germline values: CDR1 SGDLS, CDR2 YYNGEE. The complete variable domain, with remaining parts taken from reference TRBV9 and TRBJ1-3, reads DSGVTQTPKHLITATGQRVTLRCSPRSGDLSVYWYQQSLDQGLQFLIQYYNGEERAKGNILERFSAQQFPDLHSELNLSSLELGDSALYFCASSVEVRSSGNTIYFGEGSWLTVV.

The chain joins TRBV14 to TRBJ1-1, with D hard to call. The CDR3 is 14 residues long. Per germline, CDR1 SGHDN and CDR2 FVKESK. V shed 4 bases and J shed 2 bases, with 11 bases lying between them. The DNA for the CDR3 is TGTGCCAGCAGCCTCCGACGGGGTAACACTGAAGCTTTCTTT. Translated, it gives CASSLRRGNTEAFF.

The gene calls are TRBV7-3 and TRBJ2-3, with TRBD2 as a possible D gene (6 bases). The CDR3 is made up of 16 amino acids. The germline V and J ends were trimmed by 1 base and 0 bases, with 11 bases remaining between them. The germline CDR1 and CDR2 sequences are SGHTA and FQGTGA. CDR3 residues: CASSLIGGTSTDTQYF. Written as DNA, the CDR3 is TGTGCCAGCAGCTTAATTGGGGGGACTAGCACAGATACGCAGTATTTT. The whole variable domain, remainder taken from reference TRBV7-3 and TRBJ2-3, is GAGVSQTPSNKVTEKGKYVELRCDPISGHTALYWYRQSLGQGPEFLIYFQGTGAADDSGLPNDRFFAVRPEGSVSTLKIQRTERGDSAVYLCASSLIGGTSTDTQYFGPGTRLTVL.

V gene TRBV7-2 combines with J gene TRBJ1-2, with no clear D. With 2 bases removed from V and 2 bases from J, the gap between germline ends came to 9 bases. CDR3 length equals 14 residues. In germline, CDR1 is SGHTA, CDR2 FQGNSA. The CDR3 bases are TGTGCCAGCAGCTTAACTCCAGGAAACTATGGCTACACCTTC. Protein: CASSLTPGNYGYTF.

This clone appeared once. The V and J genes are TRBV7-2 and TRBJ1-2, with 7 positions matching TRBD1. The germline gives CDR1 SGHTA, CDR2 FQGNSA. Trimming took 3 bases from V and 2 from J; bases not matched to a gene: 6. The CDR3 has 15 residues. The chain's CDR3 is CASSLAGGLNYGYTF. The DNA of the CDR3 is TGTGCCAGCAGCTTGGCAGGGGGATTGAACTATGGCTACACCTTC.

In this sample, this clone is medium-sized. CDR3 DNA sequence: TGTGCCAGTAGCAGCAGGGGGGACTCAGATACGCAGTATTTT. This sequence encodes CASSSRGDSDTQYF. The gene calls are TRBV2 and TRBJ2-3; D may be TRBD1 (7 bases). The CDR3 totals 14 residues. V shed 9 bases and J shed 4 bases, with 17 bases lying between them. Germline V gives CDR1 SNHLY, CDR2 FYNNEI.

This rearrangement joins TRBV7-2 to TRBJ2-7; a possible D gene is TRBD2 (5 bases). From germline, CDR1 is SGHTA and CDR2 FQGNSA. This CDR3 is built from 15 residues. Trimming cost V 3 bases and J 0 bases, with 12 bases left between them. The CDR3 loop is CASSFSGLDSYEQYF. For the CDR3, the DNA is TGTGCCAGCAGCTTCTCCGGACTGGACTCCTACGAGCAGTACTTC.

V is TRBV28 and J is TRBJ1-4; 9 bases fit TRBD1. The CDR3 loop spans 15 amino acids. CDR1 and CDR2 (germline): MDHEN, SYDVKM. V lost 8 bases to trimming and J lost 8 bases; unmatched junction nucleotides: 12. CDR3 residues: CASETSQGAGEKLFF. The CDR3 nucleotides read TGTGCCAGCGAAACGTCACAGGGGGCGGGCGAAAAACTGTTTTTT.

The V call is TRBV5-1, the J call TRBJ1-1; tentative D call: TRBD1 (5 bases). V lost 0 bases, J lost 3 bases, and 9 bases lay in between. Germline values: CDR1 SGHRS, CDR2 YFSETQ. This CDR3 contains 14 residues. Written as DNA, the CDR3 is TGCGCCAGCAGCTTGGCAGGGATGGACACTGAAGCTTTCTTT. Amino acids: CASSLAGMDTEAFF.

The J gene is TRBJ1-1, the V gene TRBV30; D might be TRBD1 (5 bases). The V and J ends lost 5 bases and 0 bases respectively, with 10 bases between them. CDR3 length equals 13 residues. The germline gives CDR1 GTSNPN, CDR2 SVGIG (reference sequence). The DNA for the CDR3 is TGTGCCTGGGGGGACTCATTGAACACTGAAGCTTTCTTT. Its translation: CAWGDSLNTEAFF.

The V and J genes are TRBV4-1 and TRBJ2-5; 7 bases map to TRBD1. The CDR3 loop spans 13 amino acids. CDR1 is MGHRA and CDR2 is YSYEKL in the germline V gene. Losses at the gene ends were 8 bases for V and 3 bases for J; bases not matched to a gene: 6. CDR3 bases: TGCGCCAGCCGACGACAGGGAGAAGAGACCCAGTACTTC. Translation: CASRRQGEETQYF.

The chain joins TRBV7-2 to TRBJ1-2; D not certain. V lost 1 base to trimming and J lost 3 bases, with 15 bases between them. The CDR3 extends over 16 amino acids. Germline lookup yields CDR1 SGHTA and CDR2 FQGNSA. The CDR3 sequence is CASSLGESLEYYGYTF. The CDR3, as DNA: TGTGCCAGCAGCTTAGGGGAGTCCCTTGAGTACTATGGCTACACCTTC. Full variable domain (missing parts from reference TRBV7-2 and TRBJ1-2): GAGVSQSPSNKVTEKGKDVELRCDPISGHTALYWYRQSLGQGLEFLIYFQGNSAPDKSGLPSDRFSAERTGGSVSTLTIQRTQQEDSAVYLCASSLGESLEYYGYTFGSGTRLTVV.

V usage is TRBV3-1 (or the pseudogene TRBV3-2) and J usage is TRBJ2-3; D gene unclear. Trimming took 6 bases from V and 0 from J, leaving 10 bases between them. Germline CDR1 and CDR2: LGHDT and YNNKEL (reference sequence). The CDR3 is 14 amino acids. This chain's CDR3 is CASSPYSSTDTQYF. The DNA of the CDR3 is TGTGCCAGCAGTCCCTATTCTAGCACAGATACGCAGTATTTT.

This chain uses TRBV28 with TRBJ2-2; D is perhaps TRBD2 (5 bases). Looked up from germline, CDR1 is MDHEN and CDR2 is SYDVKM. The CDR3 length is 17 residues. Trimming pared 2 bases from V and 2 bases from J, leaving 15 bases between. CDR3 region: CASSLTWRRLNTGELFF. The CDR3 nucleotides read TGTGCCAGCAGTTTAACGTGGCGGAGGTTAAACACCGGGGAGCTGTTTTTT.

The gene calls are TRBV10-3 and TRBJ1-1; D is undetermined. The CDR3 loop spans 13 amino acids. V shed 7 bases and J shed 5 bases, with 14 bases lying between them. From germline, CDR1 is ENHRY and CDR2 SYGVKD. The CDR3 is CAITREPGTEAFF. The CDR3 coding sequence is TGTGCCATCACCCGGGAGCCTGGGACTGAAGCTTTCTTT.

The chain recombines TRBV27 with TRBJ1-5; D is perhaps TRBD1 (5 bases). The germline gives CDR1 MNHEY, CDR2 SMNVEV (reference sequence). This CDR3 is built from 17 residues. V was clipped by 4 bases and J by 4 bases, with 20 bases between them. The CDR3 coding sequence is TGTGCCAGCAGTTCAAGCTTGCGGACACCAGGGAATCAGCCCCAGCATTTT. As protein: CASSSSLRTPGNQPQHF.

CDR3 amino acids: CASSLLRASGGAADTQYF. In DNA form, the CDR3 reads TGTGCCAGCAGTTTACTTCGGGCTAGCGGGGGGGCGGCAGATACGCAGTATTTT. V and J are TRBV27 and TRBJ2-3, with TRBD2 identical over 12 bases. The CDR3 extends over 18 amino acids. Per germline, CDR1 MNHEY and CDR2 SMNVEV (reference sequence). V lost 2 bases and J lost 4; bases outside the gene matches: 10.

V and J are TRBV6-1 and TRBJ2-3; the D gene is possibly TRBD2 (5 bases). From germline, CDR1 is MNHNS and CDR2 SASEGT. V shed 3 bases and J shed 4 bases, with 11 bases lying between them. The CDR3 is 14 residues long. The CDR3, as DNA: TGTGCCAGCAGTGAGGACCCCGGGGCAGATACGCAGTATTTT. Translating gives CASSEDPGADTQYF.

This clone was seen only a few times. This rearrangement joins TRBV18 to TRBJ1-2; D ambiguous. Trimming took 5 bases from V and 4 from J, leaving 8 bases between them. The CDR3 has 12 amino acids. Germline CDR1 reads KGHSH; CDR2 reads LQKENI. CDR3 region: CASSGSSYGYTF. The CDR3 DNA sequence: TGTGCCAGCTCAGGGAGCAGCTATGGCTACACCTTC.

The gene calls are TRBV4-1 and TRBJ2-7; TRBD1 aligns across 9 bases. After removal of 0 bases from V and 6 bases from J, the junction contained 6 bases not matched to a gene. CDR1 is MGHRA and CDR2 is YSYEKL in the germline V gene. The length of the CDR3 is 15 residues. In nucleotides, the CDR3 is TGCGCCAGCAGCCAAGAAAGGACAGGGGTCCCCGAGCAGTACTTC. Translating gives CASSQERTGVPEQYF.

The chain has TRBV5-5 and TRBJ1-2, with D unclear. V was clipped by 9 bases and J by 2 bases, with 14 bases between them. The CDR3 contains 13 residues. CDR1 is SGHKS, CDR2 YYEKEE, per germline (reference sequence). The CDR3 sequence is CATAAGQNYGYTF. The CDR3 DNA is TGTGCCACAGCAGCGGGCCAAAACTATGGCTACACCTTC.

The rearrangement links TRBV20-1 to TRBJ2-7; D unresolved. With 0 bases removed from V and 2 bases from J, the gap between germline ends came to 2 bases. The germline V gene encodes CDR1 DFQATT and CDR2 SNEGSKA (reference sequence). This CDR3 is built from 11 residues. CDR3 protein: CSARDAYEQYV. The DNA of the CDR3 is TGCAGTGCTAGAGACGCCTACGAGCAGTACGTC.

The CDR3 nucleotides are TGTGCCAGCAGCGGGTGGGACAGGGGGATAATGTCAAGCTACAATGAGCAGTTCTTC. Translated, it gives CASSGWDRGIMSSYNEQFF. V is TRBV9 and J is TRBJ2-1; 11 bases fit TRBD1. The CDR3 covers 19 residues. Looked up from germline, CDR1 is SGDLS and CDR2 is YYNGEE. The ends lost 3 bases at V and 3 bases at J; junction bases unmatched: 14.

The chain recombines TRBV2 with TRBJ2-3, with D possibly being TRBD2 (6 bases). The CDR3 length is 14 residues. The V gene's germline CDR1 is SNHLY and CDR2 FYNNEI. V was pared by 3 bases and J by 2 bases, with 9 bases between. The CDR3 sequence: CASSDRTITDTQYF. The CDR3 DNA follows: TGTGCCAGCAGTGATCGGACTATCACAGATACGCAGTATTTT.

The genes are TRBV28 and TRBJ2-1; TRBD2 aligns across 9 bases. CDR3 length equals 15 residues. Looked up from germline, CDR1 is MDHEN and CDR2 is SYDVKM. With V trimmed by 3 bases and J by 7 bases, 7 bases remained unmatched. The CDR3 loop is CASSFLAGGRNEQFF. The CDR3 region has the DNA TGTGCCAGCAGTTTCCTGGCGGGGGGGCGAAATGAGCAGTTCTTC.

V and J are TRBV5-1 and TRBJ1-2; the D gene is possibly TRBD1 (6 bases). Germline values: CDR1 SGHRS, CDR2 YFSETQ. V was clipped by 4 bases and J by 1 base, with 8 bases between them. This CDR3 contains 13 residues. DNA of the CDR3: TGCGCCAGCAGCCGGGACATTAACTATGGCTACACCTTC. This codes for CASSRDINYGYTF.

This chain links TRBV5-1 with TRBJ1-6, with 11 bases aligning to TRBD1. Germline CDR1 and CDR2: SGHRS and YFSETQ. CDR3 size: 14 residues. Trimming at V came to 3 bases and at J to 14 bases, leaving 7 bases not matched to a gene. The chain's CDR3 is CASSWGTGGKTLHF. The CDR3 coding sequence is TGCGCCAGCAGCTGGGGGACAGGGGGAAAGACCCTCCACTTT.

This chain joins TRBV7-3 and TRBJ2-7; 7 nucleotides match TRBD2. V lost 1 base to trimming and J lost 0 bases; unmatched junction nucleotides: 9. The CDR3 runs to 17 residues. Germline V gives CDR1 SGHTA, CDR2 FQGTGA. The CDR3 DNA reads TGTGCCAGCAGCTTAAGGGGCCTAGCGGTGAGCTCCTACGAGCAGTACGTC. Translating gives CASSLRGLAVSSYEQYV.

The rearrangement uses TRBV28 and TRBJ1-1, with TRBD1 matching over 11 bases. V lost 8 bases and J lost 7; bases outside the gene matches: 3. Germline CDR1 MDHEN, CDR2 SYDVKM. The CDR3 is 12 residues long. CDR3 DNA: TGTGCCAGCGGGACAGGGGGAAATGAAGCTTTCTTT. It specifies CASGTGGNEAFF.